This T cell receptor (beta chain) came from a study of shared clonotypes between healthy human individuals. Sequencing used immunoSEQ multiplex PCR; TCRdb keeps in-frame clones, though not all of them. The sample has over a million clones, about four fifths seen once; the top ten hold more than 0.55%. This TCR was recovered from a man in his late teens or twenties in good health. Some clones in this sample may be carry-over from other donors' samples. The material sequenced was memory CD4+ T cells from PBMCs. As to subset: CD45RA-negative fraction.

The CDR3 reads CASSPYWQGTGELFF. CDR3 nucleotides: TGTGCCAGCTCACCATACTGGCAGGGCACCGGGGAGCTGTTTTTT. J is TRBJ2-2 and V is TRBV18, with D tentatively TRBD1 (5 bases). The CDR3 runs to 15 residues. Looked up from germline, CDR1 is KGHSH and CDR2 is LQKENI. Trimming left V 2 bases short and J 4 bases short, with 11 bases between.